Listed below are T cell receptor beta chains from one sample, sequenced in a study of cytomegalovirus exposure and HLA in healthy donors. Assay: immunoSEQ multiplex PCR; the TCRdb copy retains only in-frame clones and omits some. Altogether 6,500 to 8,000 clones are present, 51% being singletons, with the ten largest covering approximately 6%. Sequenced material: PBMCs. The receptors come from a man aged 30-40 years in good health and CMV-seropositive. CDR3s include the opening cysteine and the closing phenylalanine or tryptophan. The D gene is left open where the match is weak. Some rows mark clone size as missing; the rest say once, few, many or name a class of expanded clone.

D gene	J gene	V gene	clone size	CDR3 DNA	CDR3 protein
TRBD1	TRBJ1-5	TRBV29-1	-	TGCAGCGTTGAGACAGGGGGTCAGCCCCAGCATTTT	CSVETGGQPQHF
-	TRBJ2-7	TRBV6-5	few	TGTGCCAGCAGTTACCGACGGGGAATGGGCTACGAGCAGTACTTC	CASSYRRGMGYEQYF
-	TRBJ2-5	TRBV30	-	TGTGCCTGGAGTGACTGGCAAGAGACCCAGTACTTC	CAWSDWQETQYF
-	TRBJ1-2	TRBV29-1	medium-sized	TGCAGCGTCCAAGCCGACTATGGCTACACCTTC	CSVQADYGYTF
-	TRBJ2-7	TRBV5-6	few	TGTGCCAGCAGTAACGGGGTCACCTACGAGCAGTACTTC	CASSNGVTYEQYF
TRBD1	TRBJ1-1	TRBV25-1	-	TGTGCCAGCAGTGCAACAGGGGGCACTGAAGCTTTCTTT	CASSATGGTEAFF
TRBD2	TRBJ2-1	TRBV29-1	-	TGCAGCGTTGAAGACGAGGGACTAGCGGGAGGCCTCCCCTTAAATGAGCAGTTCTTC	CSVEDEGLAGGLPLNEQFF
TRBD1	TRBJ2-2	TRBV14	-	TGTGCCAGCAGCCCGACAGGGAAGCTGTTTTTT	CASSPTGKLFF
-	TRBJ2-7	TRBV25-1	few	TGTGCCAGCAGTGACAGGGCACAGGCCTACGAGCAGTACTTC	CASSDRAQAYEQYF
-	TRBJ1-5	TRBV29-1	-	TGCAGCGTTGGGGGGGGCAGCAATCAGCCCCAGCATTTT	CSVGGGSNQPQHF
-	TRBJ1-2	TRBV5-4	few	TGTGCCAGCAGCTGGGTGGCAGGGGACTATGGCTACACCTTC	CASSWVAGDYGYTF
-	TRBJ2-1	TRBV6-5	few	TGTGCCAGCAGCCCACGACAGGTGAGGAACAATGAGCAGTTCTTC	CASSPRQVRNNEQFF
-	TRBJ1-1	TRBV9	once	TGTGCCAGCAGCGTAGGTGGGCAGACTGAAGCTTTCTTT	CASSVGGQTEAFF
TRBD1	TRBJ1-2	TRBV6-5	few	TGTGCCAGCAGCCGGACCGGGACAGGTTATGGCTACACCTTC	CASSRTGTGYGYTF
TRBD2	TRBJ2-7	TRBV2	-	TGTGCCAGCAGTGAACCGTCGGGACTAGCGGGAGAGTACTACGAGCAGTACTTC	CASSEPSGLAGEYYEQYF
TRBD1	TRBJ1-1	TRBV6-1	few	TGTGCCGCCCGGGACAGGGGGAACACTGAAGCTTTCTTT	CAARDRGNTEAFF
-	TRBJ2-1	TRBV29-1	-	TGCAGCGTTGTCCTCTACAATGAGCAGTTCTTC	CSVVLYNEQFF
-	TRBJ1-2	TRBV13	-	TGTGCCAGCAGCTTAGGGAGAAATGGCTACACCTTC	CASSLGRNGYTF
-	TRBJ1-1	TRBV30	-	TGTGCCTGGGCCCCCGGACAAGACGCTTTCTTT	CAWAPGQDAFF
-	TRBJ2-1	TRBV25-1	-	TGTGCCAGCAGTGATCTCGACAACTACAATGAGCAGTTCTTC	CASSDLDNYNEQFF
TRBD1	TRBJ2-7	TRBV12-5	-	TGTGCTAGTGGTCCCGGAGGTCCGGACAGGGCCCACGAGCAGTACTTC	CASGPGGPDRAHEQYF
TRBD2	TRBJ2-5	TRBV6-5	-	TGTGCCAGCAAGCGGGGCCTCGGTGGGGAGACCCAGTACTTC	CASKRGLGGETQYF
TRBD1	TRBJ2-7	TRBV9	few	TGTGCCAGCAGCGTAGCCTACAGGGGCGACGAGCAGTACTTC	CASSVAYRGDEQYF
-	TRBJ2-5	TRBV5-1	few	TGCGCCAGCGGAACCGGCGGCTCCCCCGAGACCCAGTACTTC	CASGTGGSPETQYF
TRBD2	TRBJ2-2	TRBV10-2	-	TGCGCCAGCAGCTCGACCGGGAGGATAAGGACCGGGGAGCTGTTTTTT	CASSSTGRIRTGELFF
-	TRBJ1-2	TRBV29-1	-	TGCAGCGTAGAATCAGGGGCTAACTATGGCTACACCTTC	CSVESGANYGYTF
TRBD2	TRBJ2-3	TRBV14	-	TGTGCCAGCAGCCAGATCGGGGGGTTCGGAACAGATACGCAGTATTTT	CASSQIGGFGTDTQYF
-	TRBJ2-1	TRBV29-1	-	TGCAGCGTTGAGGGGCCCCCTAGGGACAATGAGCAGTTCTTC	CSVEGPPRDNEQFF
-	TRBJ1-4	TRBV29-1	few	TGCAGCGTCGCCGGGACATTACCTGAAAAACTGTTTTTT	CSVAGTLPEKLFF
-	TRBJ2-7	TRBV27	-	TGTGCCAGCAGCACCTATGATTCCTACGAGCAGTACTTC	CASSTYDSYEQYF
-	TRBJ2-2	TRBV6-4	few	TGTGCCAGCAGTGACTCGGACAGGAACACCGGGGAGCTGTTTTTT	CASSDSDRNTGELFF
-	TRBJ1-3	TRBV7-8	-	TGTGCCAGCAGCCCACGCGGGGAGATCTCTGGAAACACCATATATTTT	CASSPRGEISGNTIYF
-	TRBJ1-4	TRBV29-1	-	TGCAGCGGGGTAGACTCTTCAACTAATGAAAAACTGTTTTTT	CSGVDSSTNEKLFF
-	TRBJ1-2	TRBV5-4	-	TGTGCCAGCAGCTTGCGATCCCCACCAGTAAGCTTC	CASSLRSPPVSF
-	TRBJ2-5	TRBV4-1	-	TGCGCCAGCAGCCAAGACCCCCCGACAGTGATTTCCCAAGAGACCCAGTACTTC	CASSQDPPTVISQETQYF
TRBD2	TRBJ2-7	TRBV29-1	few	TGCAGCGTTGTAGCTCTAGCGGGGATGGGCGAGCAGTACTTC	CSVVALAGMGEQYF
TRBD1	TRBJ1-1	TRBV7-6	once	TGTGCCAGCAGCTCCCTGAGTAAGGGGGCGAGAACTGAAGCTTTCTTT	CASSSLSKGARTEAFF
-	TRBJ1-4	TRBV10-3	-	TGTGCCATCAGTGACGTACTGATGGACAGCCTGACGACAGGCGGAGGTGAAAAACTGTTTTTT	CAISDVLMDSLTTGGGEKLFF
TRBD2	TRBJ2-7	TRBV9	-	TGTGCCAGCAGCCCGACTAGCGGGAGCTCCTACGAGCAGTACTTC	CASSPTSGSSYEQYF
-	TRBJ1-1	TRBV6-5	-	TGTGCCAGCAGTTATTCCTCGGTTACTGAAGCTTTCTTT	CASSYSSVTEAFF
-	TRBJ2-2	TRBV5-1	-	TGCGCCAGCAGCTTGCTGGGGGAGGCCGGGGAGCTGTTTTTT	CASSLLGEAGELFF
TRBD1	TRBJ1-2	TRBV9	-	TGTGCCAGCAGCGCGTCCCCGGGACAGTACTATGGCTACACCTTC	CASSASPGQYYGYTF
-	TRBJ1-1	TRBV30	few	TGTGCCTGGAGTCGGACAGTAAACACTGAAGCTTTCTTT	CAWSRTVNTEAFF
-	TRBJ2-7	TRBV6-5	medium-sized	TGTGCCAGCAGTTACTCGCTGACAGGTCCCTACGAGCAGTACTTC	CASSYSLTGPYEQYF
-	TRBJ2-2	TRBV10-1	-	TGCGCCAGCAGTGATCTCGCAGGGGACACCGGGGAGCTGTTTTTT	CASSDLAGDTGELFF
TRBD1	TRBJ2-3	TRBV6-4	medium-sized	TGTGCCAGCAGTGAGGGACAGGGGGCAGATACGCAGTATTTT	CASSEGQGADTQYF
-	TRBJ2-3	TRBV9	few	TGTGCCAGCAGCGTTTTTGGGGCGGGGACAGATACGCAGTATTTT	CASSVFGAGTDTQYF
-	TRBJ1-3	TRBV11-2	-	TGTGCCAGCAGCTTAGGCAGGGATAGAAACACCATATATTTT	CASSLGRDRNTIYF
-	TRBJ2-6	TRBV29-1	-	TGCAGCGTCCTCTCTGGGGCCAACGTCCTGACTTTC	CSVLSGANVLTF
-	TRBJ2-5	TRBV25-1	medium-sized	TGTGCCAGCAGTGAACGGCAGGTTAAAGGAGAGACCCAGTACTTC	CASSERQVKGETQYF
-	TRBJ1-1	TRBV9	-	TGTGCCAGCAGCGTAGGCGGGGGAGGCACTGAAGCTTTCTTT	CASSVGGGGTEAFF
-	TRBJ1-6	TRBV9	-	TGTGCCAGCAGCGTAGACAGCCTTAATTCACCCCTCCACTTT	CASSVDSLNSPLHF
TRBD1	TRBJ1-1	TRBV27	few	TGTGCCAGCAGACAGGGGGCAGGTGAAGCTTTCTTT	CASRQGAGEAFF
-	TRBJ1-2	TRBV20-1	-	TGCAGTGCTAGGGAGGCCTATGGCTACACCTTC	CSAREAYGYTF
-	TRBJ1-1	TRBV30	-	TGTGCCTGGAGTAAAAAGACTGAAGCCTTCTTT	CAWSKKTEAFF
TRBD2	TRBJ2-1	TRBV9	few	TGTGCCAGCAGCTCGGCGGGGGGAGGGGATGAAAATGAGCAGTTCTTC	CASSSAGGGDENEQFF
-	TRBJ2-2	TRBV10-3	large	TGTGCCATCAGTGATGTCGCAGGGAACACCGGGGAGCTGTTTTTT	CAISDVAGNTGELFF
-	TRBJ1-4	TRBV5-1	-	TGCGCCAGCAGCTCGGCTCCTGGGGGGGAAAAACTGTTTTTT	CASSSAPGGEKLFF
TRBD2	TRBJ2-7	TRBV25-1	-	TGTGCCAGCAGTGAATCACTAGCGGGAGCGCACGAGCAGTACTTC	CASSESLAGAHEQYF
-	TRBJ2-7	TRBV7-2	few	TGTGCCAGCAGCCCTAACCTACGAGAGCAGTACTTC	CASSPNLREQYF